A single sample is the source of the 25 T cell receptor beta chains below, sequenced in a study of CD8 T cells in ankylosing spondylitis. TCRdb independently ran MiXCR on the 5' RACE reads; one entry per CDR3 protein. The sample holds about 150,000 distinct CDR3 sequences; more than 40% are singletons and the top ten take roughly 15%. The sequenced sample was synovial fluid, either unsorted or a sorted T cell fraction (not recorded which). The receptor set was obtained from a male donor with ankylosing spondylitis.

This clonotype appeared a few times. The chain joins TRBV7-3 to TRBJ2-1, with D unresolved. Germline V gene sequence: CDR1 SGHTA, CDR2 FQGTGA. V lost 2 bases to trimming and J lost 5 bases, with 4 bases between them. There are 12 residues in the CDR3. The CDR3 region has the DNA TGTGCCAGCAGCTTAGCGGACAATGAGCAGTTCTTC. Protein sequence: CASSLADNEQFF.

V is TRBV12-3 or TRBV12-4 and J is TRBJ1-2; D perhaps matches TRBD1 (6 bases). Between the trimmed V and J ends, which lost 4 bases and 2 bases, there was a span of 20 bases. The CDR3 sequence is 17 residues long. The CDR3 DNA is TGTGCCAGCAGTTCGGAACAAGGACAGCCGCCCAACTATGGCTACACCTTC. Amino acid sequence: CASSSEQGQPPNYGYTF.

This clonotype was detected only a few times. The V call is TRBV28, the J call TRBJ2-4; a weak D match, TRBD1 (5 bases). With 5 bases removed from V and 2 bases from J, the gap between germline ends came to 16 bases. This CDR3 comprises 16 residues. From germline, CDR1 is MDHEN and CDR2 SYDVKM. CDR3: CASSPWTRITKNIQYF. DNA for the CDR3: TGTGCCAGCAGTCCCTGGACACGGATCACCAAAAACATTCAGTACTTC.

The chain is built from TRBV7-9 and TRBJ1-1; weak D call: TRBD1 (5 bases). This CDR3 region has 12 residues. Germline-derived CDR1 and CDR2 are SEHNR and FQNEAQ (reference sequence). Trimming removed 4 bases from V and 6 bases from J, with 9 bases in between. The CDR3 sequence: CASSSPGPEAFF. DNA of the CDR3: TGTGCCAGCAGCTCCCCGGGGCCTGAAGCTTTCTTT.

The chain recombines TRBV20-1 with TRBJ1-3; TRBD1 agrees at 7 bases. V trimming: 6 bases; J trimming: 3 bases; junction bases outside the gene matches: 5. Germline-derived CDR1 and CDR2 are DFQATT and SNEGSKA (reference sequence). The CDR3 spans 13 residues. This chain's CDR3 is CSAGGRGGNTIYF. The CDR3 DNA sequence: TGCAGTGCAGGGGGCAGGGGTGGAAACACCATATATTTT.

This chain uses TRBV25-1 with TRBJ1-1; TRBD1 aligns across 12 bases. Trimming at V came to 1 base and at J to 1 base, leaving 4 bases not matched to a gene. The CDR3 sequence is 17 residues long. From germline, CDR1 is MGHDK and CDR2 SYGVNS. The CDR3 region has the DNA TGTGCCAGCAGTGAATGGGGGACAGGGGGCGAGAACACTGAAGCTTTCTTT. Residues: CASSEWGTGGENTEAFF.

This clonotype appeared a few times. The V and J genes are TRBV4-1 and TRBJ2-3; 15 bases align to TRBD2. The CDR3 has 21 amino acids. In germline, CDR1 is MGHRA, CDR2 YSYEKL. The trim removed 1 base at V and 1 base at J, leaving 12 bases unmatched. CDR3 DNA sequence: TGCGCCAGCAGCCAAGGGGTCCCGGGACTAGCGGGAGGACGTGGCACAGATACGCAGTATTTT. Its protein is CASSQGVPGLAGGRGTDTQYF.

This clonotype was seen a handful of times. The J gene is TRBJ2-1, the V gene TRBV28; tentatively, D is TRBD2 (5 bases). V was trimmed by 3 bases and J by 7 bases, leaving 10 bases between them. The length of the CDR3 is 13 residues. In germline, CDR1 is MDHEN, CDR2 SYDVKM. The chain's CDR3 is CASSFPSRNEQFF. The DNA of the CDR3 is TGTGCCAGCAGTTTTCCTAGCAGAAATGAGCAGTTCTTC.

This clonotype was detected a few times. The V gene is TRBV7-9, the J gene TRBJ1-2; D is unclear. From germline, CDR1 is SEHNR and CDR2 FQNEAQ (reference sequence). This CDR3 comprises 12 residues. V lost 1 base and J lost 2, with 2 bases in between. The CDR3 nucleotides are TGTGCCAGCAGCTTAGGGAACTATGGCTACACCTTC. It is translated as CASSLGNYGYTF.

The chain links TRBV24-1 to TRBJ2-1; D may be TRBD1 (5 bases). The CDR3 is made up of 16 amino acids. Trimming removed 5 bases at V and 3 bases at J, with 16 bases between. Germline-derived CDR1 and CDR2 are KGHDR and SFDVKD. CDR3: CATSALDSGDYNEQFF. CDR3 DNA sequence: TGTGCCACCAGTGCCCTAGACAGTGGAGACTACAATGAGCAGTTCTTC.

The chain uses TRBV18 and TRBJ2-1; D is unresolved. The germline V gene has CDR1 KGHSH and CDR2 LQKENI. The CDR3 is 11 amino acids. The V end was cut by 1 base, the J end by 8 bases, with 3 bases between. The CDR3 nucleotides are TGTGCCAGCTCACCACGCGATGAGCAGTTCTTC. Amino acid sequence: CASSPRDEQFF. The full variable domain, completed using reference TRBV18 and TRBJ2-1, is NAGVMQNPRHLVRRRGQEARLRCSPMKGHSHVYWYRQLPEEGLKFMVYLQKENIIDESGMPKERFSAEFPKEGPSILRIQQVVRGDSAAYFCASSPRDEQFFGPGTRLTVL.

This sequence joins TRBV19 and TRBJ1-1; D not resolved. V lost 7 bases to trimming and J lost 2 bases, with 17 bases between them. CDR1 and CDR2 (germline): LNHDA, SQIVND (reference sequence). The CDR3 covers 15 residues. The CDR3 coding sequence is TGTGCCAGTACTCCGTCCCCAGGATTTAACACTGAAGCTTTCTTT. Translated: CASTPSPGFNTEAFF.

V and J are TRBV6-1 and TRBJ2-7; perhaps D is TRBD1 or TRBD2 (5 bases each). This CDR3 comprises 17 residues. Per the germline V gene, CDR1 is MNHNS and CDR2 is SASEGT. Trimming removed 6 bases from V and 5 bases from J, with 26 bases in between. The CDR3 nucleotides are TGTGCCAGCAGCCATATTACTCCGCAGGGAGCTCTAGACGAGCAGTACTTC. It translates to CASSHITPQGALDEQYF.

The V gene is TRBV27, the J gene TRBJ2-7; maybe TRBD1 (5 bases). V was cut by 5 bases and J by 5 bases, with 13 bases left in between. The V gene's germline CDR1 is MNHEY and CDR2 SMNVEV (reference sequence). This CDR3 is 13 amino acids long. The DNA of the CDR3 is TGTGCCAGCAGTCGAATAAGGGGCCACGAGCAGTACTTC. It is translated as CASSRIRGHEQYF.

This clonotype was picked up a small number of times. The chain links TRBV28 to TRBJ2-2; D possibly corresponds to TRBD1 (6 bases). This CDR3 region has 17 residues. Germline V gene sequence: CDR1 MDHEN, CDR2 SYDVKM. V was pared by 2 bases and J by 2 bases, with 15 bases between. The CDR3 region is CASSLPNRVPNTGELFF. The CDR3, as DNA: TGTGCCAGCAGTTTACCCAACAGGGTTCCCAACACCGGGGAGCTGTTTTTT.

In its sample, this clonotype was seen a few times. V and J are TRBV28 and TRBJ2-3; 11 nucleotides match TRBD2. Germline loops: CDR1 MDHEN, CDR2 SYDVKM. The CDR3 runs 18 residues. Losses at the gene ends were 5 bases for V and 6 bases for J; bases not matched to a gene: 16. For the CDR3, the DNA is TGTGCCAGCAGTCCCAATTGGGGACTAGCGGCCCCAAGGGATACGCAGTATTTT. Encoded protein: CASSPNWGLAAPRDTQYF.

The chain is built from TRBV6-1 and TRBJ1-2; 8 bases agree with TRBD1. The junction had 5 bases not matched to a gene; V was cut back by 4 bases and J by 4 bases. Germline CDR1 MNHNS, CDR2 SASEGT. This CDR3 has 14 amino acids. The chain's CDR3 is CASSAGQGTYGYTF. CDR3 DNA: TGTGCCAGCAGTGCTGGACAGGGAACCTATGGCTACACCTTC.

As for this clonotype: A much bigger clone sits one base away, suggesting this may be a read error. This CDR3 reads CASSPGLTGSTDTQYF. In nucleotides, the CDR3 is TGCGCCAGCAGCCCAGGACTAACGGGGAGCACAGATACGCAGTATTTT. This rearrangement joins TRBV5-1 to TRBJ2-3, with D perhaps TRBD2 (6 bases). Germline CDR1 and CDR2: SGHRS and YFSETQ. Trimming shortened V by 4 bases and J by 0 bases, and 15 bases separated the two germline ends. This CDR3 spans 16 amino acids. Full variable domain (rest looked up from reference TRBV5-1 and TRBJ2-3): KAGVTQTPRYLIKTRGQQVTLSCSPISGHRSVSWYQQTPGQGLQFLFEYFSETQRNKGNFPGRFSGRQFSNSRSEMNVSTLELGDSALYLCASSPGLTGSTDTQYFGPGTRLTVL.

The chain couples TRBV6-5 to TRBJ2-1; tentatively, D is TRBD1 or TRBD2 (5 bases each). This CDR3 region has 14 residues. Germline V CDR1 and CDR2: MNHEY, SVGAGI. Trimming shortened V by 0 bases and J by 9 bases, and 12 bases separated the two germline ends. The DNA of the CDR3 is TGTGCCAGCAGTTACTCCGCTACCGGGACTGAGCAGTTCTTC. It yields the protein CASSYSATGTEQFF.

The chain is built from TRBV12-3 or TRBV12-4 and TRBJ2-3, with D perhaps TRBD2 (7 bases). Trimming left V 7 bases short and J 6 bases short, with 14 bases between. The CDR3 loop spans 13 amino acids. CDR3 sequence reads: CASNLGGGDTQYF. DNA for the CDR3: TGTGCCAGCAACCTTGGGGGGGGCGATACGCAGTATTTT.

This clonotype has a handful of counts. The V gene is TRBV7-2, the J gene TRBJ1-2; D uncertain. This CDR3 spans 14 amino acids. V was clipped by 8 bases and J by 0 bases, with 13 bases between them. Germline V gene sequence: CDR1 SGHTA, CDR2 FQGNSA. The CDR3 reads CASGLDFANYGYTF. CDR3 nucleotides: TGTGCCAGCGGCCTTGACTTTGCTAACTATGGCTACACCTTC.

The chain joins TRBV20-1 to TRBJ2-5; weak D call: TRBD2 (6 bases). Germline V lookup: CDR1 DFQATT, CDR2 SNEGSKA (reference sequence). V gave up 7 bases and J gave up 5 bases, with 14 bases separating them. The CDR3 has 12 amino acids. The CDR3 sequence: CSGVLAQETQYF. In DNA form, the CDR3 reads TGCAGTGGAGTCCTAGCGCAGGAGACCCAGTACTTC.

The rearrangement links TRBV20-1 to TRBJ2-7; TRBD2 matches at 8 bases. CDR3 length equals 14 residues. Per the germline V gene, CDR1 is DFQATT and CDR2 is SNEGSKA (reference sequence). Trimming removed 5 bases from V and 5 bases from J; junction bases left unmatched: 11. CDR3 bases: TGCAGTGCTTCAAAAGCGGGAGCTCGGGACGAGCAGTACTTC. This codes for CSASKAGARDEQYF.

This clonotype turned up a few times. This chain connects TRBV27 to TRBJ2-2; 12 bases match TRBD1. Germline V lookup: CDR1 MNHEY, CDR2 SMNVEV (reference sequence). J gave up 7 bases and V 6 bases, and 9 bases lay outside the gene matches. The CDR3 runs to 16 residues. The CDR3: CASSWDRGRLGGELFF. CDR3 DNA sequence: TGTGCCAGCAGCTGGGACAGGGGGCGACTGGGCGGGGAGCTGTTTTTT.

Only a few counts were recorded for this clonotype. CDR3 in amino acids: CASSSQDYGYTF. The CDR3 DNA reads TGTGCCAGCAGCTCCCAGGACTATGGCTACACCTTC. The V gene is TRBV5-6, the J gene TRBJ1-2, with unresolved D. CDR1 and CDR2 (germline): SGHDT, YYEEEE. This CDR3 spans 12 amino acids. V gave up 3 bases and J gave up 3 bases, with 6 bases separating them.